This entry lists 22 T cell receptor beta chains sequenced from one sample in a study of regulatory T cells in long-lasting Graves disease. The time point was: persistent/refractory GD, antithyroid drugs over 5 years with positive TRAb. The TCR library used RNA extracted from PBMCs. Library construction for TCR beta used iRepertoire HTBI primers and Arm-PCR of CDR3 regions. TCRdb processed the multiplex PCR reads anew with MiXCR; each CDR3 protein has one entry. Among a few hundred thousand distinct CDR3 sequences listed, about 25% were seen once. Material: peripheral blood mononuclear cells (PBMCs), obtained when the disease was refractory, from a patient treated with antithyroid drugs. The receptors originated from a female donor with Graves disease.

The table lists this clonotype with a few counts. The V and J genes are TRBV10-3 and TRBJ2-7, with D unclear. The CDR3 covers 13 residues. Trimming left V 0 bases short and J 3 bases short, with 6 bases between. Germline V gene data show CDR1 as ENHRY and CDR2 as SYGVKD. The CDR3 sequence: CAISESWSYEQYF. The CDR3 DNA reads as TGTGCCATCAGTGAGTCTTGGAGCTACGAGCAGTACTTC.

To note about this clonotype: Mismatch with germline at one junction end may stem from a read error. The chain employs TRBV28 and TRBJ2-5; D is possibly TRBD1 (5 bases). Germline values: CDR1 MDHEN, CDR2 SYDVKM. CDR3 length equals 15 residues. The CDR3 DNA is TGTGCCAGCAGTCCCGGAAATAGACAGAAAGAGTCCCAGTACTTC. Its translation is CASSPGNRQKESQYF.

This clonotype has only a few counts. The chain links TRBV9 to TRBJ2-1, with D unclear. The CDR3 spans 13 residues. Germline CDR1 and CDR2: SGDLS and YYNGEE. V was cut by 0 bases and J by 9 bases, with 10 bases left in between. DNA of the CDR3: TGTGCCAGCAGCGTAGAGCAACGAGTTGAGCAGTTCTTC. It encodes CASSVEQRVEQFF.

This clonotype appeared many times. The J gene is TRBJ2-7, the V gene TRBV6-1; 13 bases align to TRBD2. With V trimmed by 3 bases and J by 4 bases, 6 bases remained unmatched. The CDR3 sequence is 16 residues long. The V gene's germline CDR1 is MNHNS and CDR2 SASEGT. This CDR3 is CASSDRGLAGNYEQYF. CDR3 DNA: TGTGCCAGCAGTGATAGGGGACTAGCGGGGAATTACGAGCAGTACTTC.

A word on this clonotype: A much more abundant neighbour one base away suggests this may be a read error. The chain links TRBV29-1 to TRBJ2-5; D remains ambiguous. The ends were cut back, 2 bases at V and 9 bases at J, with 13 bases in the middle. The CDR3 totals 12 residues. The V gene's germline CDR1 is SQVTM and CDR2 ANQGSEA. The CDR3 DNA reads TGCAGCGTTGAATTAGACAACGAGGCCCAGTACTTC. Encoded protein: CSVELDNEAQYF.

In DNA form, the CDR3 reads TGCAGTGCTAGCACCGGGACAGCTTCCTACGAGCAGTACTTC. Protein product: CSASTGTASYEQYF. The rearrangement joins TRBV20-1 to TRBJ2-7; 7 positions match TRBD1. Germline trimming cut 3 bases from V and 1 base from J; bases unmatched to any gene: 6. CDR1 DFQATT and CDR2 SNEGSKA come from the germline V gene (reference sequence). CDR3 length: 14 amino acids.

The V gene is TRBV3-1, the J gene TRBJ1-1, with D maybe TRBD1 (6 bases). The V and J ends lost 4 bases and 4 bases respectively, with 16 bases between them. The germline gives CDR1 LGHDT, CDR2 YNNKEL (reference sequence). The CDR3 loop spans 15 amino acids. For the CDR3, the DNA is TGTGCCAGCAGCCTTTCTACCAGGGGAACCACTGAAGCTTTCTTT. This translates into CASSLSTRGTTEAFF.

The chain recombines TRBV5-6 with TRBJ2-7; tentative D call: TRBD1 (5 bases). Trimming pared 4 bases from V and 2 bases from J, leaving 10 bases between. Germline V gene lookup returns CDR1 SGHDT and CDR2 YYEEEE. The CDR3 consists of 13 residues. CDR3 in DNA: TGTGCCAGCAGCAAGACGACAGCCTACGAGCAGTACTTC. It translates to CASSKTTAYEQYF. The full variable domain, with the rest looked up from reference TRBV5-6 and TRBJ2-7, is DAGVTQSPTHLIKTRGQQVTLRCSPKSGHDTVSWYQQALGQGPQFIFQYYEEEERQRGNFPDRFSGHQFPNYSSELNVNALLLGDSALYLCASSKTTAYEQYFGPGTRLTVT.

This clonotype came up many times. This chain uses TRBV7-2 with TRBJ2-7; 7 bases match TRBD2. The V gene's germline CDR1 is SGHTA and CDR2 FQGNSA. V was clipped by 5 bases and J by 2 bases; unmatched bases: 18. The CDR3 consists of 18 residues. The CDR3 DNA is TGTGCCAGCAGCCCCTGGTCGGTCGGGAGGAGGTTCGCCTACGAGCAGTACTTC. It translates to CASSPWSVGRRFAYEQYF.

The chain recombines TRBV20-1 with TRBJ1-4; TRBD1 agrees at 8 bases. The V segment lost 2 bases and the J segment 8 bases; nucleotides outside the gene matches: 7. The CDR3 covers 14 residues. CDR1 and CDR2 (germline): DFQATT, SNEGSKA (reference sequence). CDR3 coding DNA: TGCAGTGCTAGAAGGACAGGGTGGCGGGAAAAACTGTTTTTT. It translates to CSARRTGWREKLFF.

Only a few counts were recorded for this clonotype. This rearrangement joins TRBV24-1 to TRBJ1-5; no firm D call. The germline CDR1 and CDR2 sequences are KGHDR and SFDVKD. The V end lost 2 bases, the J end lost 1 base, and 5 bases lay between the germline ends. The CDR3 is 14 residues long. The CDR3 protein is CATSDSRSNQPQHF. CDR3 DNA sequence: TGTGCCACCAGTGATTCTCGGAGCAATCAGCCCCAGCATTTT.

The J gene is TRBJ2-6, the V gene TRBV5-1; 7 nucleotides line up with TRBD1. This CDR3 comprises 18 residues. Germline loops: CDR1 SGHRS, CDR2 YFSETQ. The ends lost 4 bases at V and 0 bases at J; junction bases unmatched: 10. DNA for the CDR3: TGCGCCAGCAGCCGCGTAGGACAGGAGATCTCTGGGGCCAACGTCCTGACTTTC. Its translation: CASSRVGQEISGANVLTF. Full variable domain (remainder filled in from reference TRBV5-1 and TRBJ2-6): KAGVTQTPRYLIKTRGQQVTLSCSPISGHRSVSWYQQTPGQGLQFLFEYFSETQRNKGNFPGRFSGRQFSNSRSEMNVSTLELGDSALYLCASSRVGQEISGANVLTFGAGSRLTVL.

DNA for the CDR3: TGTGCCAGCAGCCGAGATCCGACTGGAAACACCATATATTTT. Protein product: CASSRDPTGNTIYF. The chain recombines TRBV11-2 with TRBJ1-3; D is ambiguous. The CDR3 totals 14 residues. Trimming removed 5 bases from V and 2 bases from J, with 10 bases in between. Germline V gene sequence: CDR1 SGHAT, CDR2 FQNNGV.

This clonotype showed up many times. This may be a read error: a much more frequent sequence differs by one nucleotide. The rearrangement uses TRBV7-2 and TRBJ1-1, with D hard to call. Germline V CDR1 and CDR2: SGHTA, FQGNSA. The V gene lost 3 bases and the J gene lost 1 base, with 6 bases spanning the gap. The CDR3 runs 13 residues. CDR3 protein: CASSFGWNTEAFF. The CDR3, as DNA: TGTGCCAGCAGCTTTGGATGGAACACTGAAGCTTTCTTT.

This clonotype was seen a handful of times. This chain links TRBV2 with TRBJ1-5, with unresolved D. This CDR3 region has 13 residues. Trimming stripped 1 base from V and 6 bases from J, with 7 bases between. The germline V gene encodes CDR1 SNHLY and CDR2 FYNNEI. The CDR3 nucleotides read TGTGCCAGCAGTGAAGAGGCGGGTCAGCCCCAGCATTTT. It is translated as CASSEEAGQPQHF.

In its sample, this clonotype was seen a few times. The CDR3 loop reads CAISEEGGSNQPQHF. As DNA, the CDR3 is TGTGCCATCAGTGAGGAGGGAGGAAGCAATCAGCCCCAGCATTTT. The V and J genes are TRBV10-3 and TRBJ1-5; D unresolved. There are 15 residues in the CDR3. CDR1 is ENHRY and CDR2 is SYGVKD in the germline V gene. The ends were cut back, 2 bases at V and 1 base at J, with 9 bases in the middle.

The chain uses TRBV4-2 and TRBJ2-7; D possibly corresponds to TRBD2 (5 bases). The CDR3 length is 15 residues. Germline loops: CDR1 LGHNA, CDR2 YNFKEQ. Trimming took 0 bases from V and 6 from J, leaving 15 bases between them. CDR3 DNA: TGTGCCAGCAGCCAAGACACCTCTGGACTCAGCGAGCAGTACTTC. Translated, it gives CASSQDTSGLSEQYF.

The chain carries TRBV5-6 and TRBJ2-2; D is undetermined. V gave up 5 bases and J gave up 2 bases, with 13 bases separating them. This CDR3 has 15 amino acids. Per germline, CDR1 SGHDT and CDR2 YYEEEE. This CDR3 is CASRRTEINTGELFF. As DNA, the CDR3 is TGTGCCAGCAGAAGGACGGAAATAAACACCGGGGAGCTGTTTTTT.

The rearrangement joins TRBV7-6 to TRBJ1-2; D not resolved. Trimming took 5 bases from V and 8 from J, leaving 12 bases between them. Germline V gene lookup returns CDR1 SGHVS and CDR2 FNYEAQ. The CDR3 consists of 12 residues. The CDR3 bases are TGTGCCAGCAGCCCCGGATCAGACGGCTACACCTTC. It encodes CASSPGSDGYTF.

The CDR3 is CASSVNVWGNQPQHF. In nucleotides, the CDR3 is TGCGCCAGCAGCGTCAATGTTTGGGGGAATCAGCCCCAGCATTTT. The J gene is TRBJ1-5, the V gene TRBV4-3, with D maybe TRBD1 (5 bases). The ends were cut back, 5 bases at V and 4 bases at J, with 15 bases in the middle. Germline lookup yields CDR1 LGHNA and CDR2 YSLEER. This CDR3 contains 15 residues.

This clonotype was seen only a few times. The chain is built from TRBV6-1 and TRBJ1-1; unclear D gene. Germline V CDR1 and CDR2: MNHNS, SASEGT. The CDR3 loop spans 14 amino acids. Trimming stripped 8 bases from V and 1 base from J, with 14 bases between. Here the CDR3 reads CASAKTAQNTEAFF. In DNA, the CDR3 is TGTGCCAGCGCGAAGACTGCCCAGAACACTGAAGCTTTCTTT.

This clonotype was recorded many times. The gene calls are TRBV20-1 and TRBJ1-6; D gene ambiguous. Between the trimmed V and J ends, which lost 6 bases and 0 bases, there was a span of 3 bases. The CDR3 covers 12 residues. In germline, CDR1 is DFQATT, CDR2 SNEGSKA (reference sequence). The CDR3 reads CSASSYNSPLHF. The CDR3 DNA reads TGCAGTGCGAGCTCCTATAATTCACCCCTCCACTTT.